Listed below are T cell receptor beta chains from one sample, sequenced in a study of T cells in Graves' hyperthyroidism and ophthalmopathy. One entry per CDR3 protein results from TCRdb running MiXCR on the multiplex PCR reads. The repertoire holds about 570,000 distinct CDR3 sequences, 46% seen once, with over 15% in the top ten. The sequencing input was peripheral blood or thyroid tissue (not recorded which). These receptors all stem from an adult woman with Graves' disease, either hyperthyroidism or ophthalmopathy (not recorded which). Each CDR3 is given without its conserved first and last residue. Fields, in order: V gene, clone size, J gene, CDR3 protein. Expanded clones get a size class; other rows say once, few or many, or leave the size out.

TRBV13,many,TRBJ2-2,ASKSWLDGIGTGELF
TRBV29-1,many,TRBJ1-1,TARDPYLDNTEAF
TRBV7-2,few,TRBJ2-3,ASSLRGPTDTQY
TRBV2,many,TRBJ2-7,ASRTDTYEQY
TRBV7-9,many,TRBJ2-7,ASSLVFGDEQY
TRBV27,many,TRBJ1-1,ASNHENTEAF
TRBV24-1,.,TRBJ1-1,ATSDSTAEAF
TRBV7-9,.,TRBJ1-6,ASSLEGQNSPLH
TRBV10-3,.,TRBJ1-1,AITPDLNTEAF
TRBV5-1,many,TRBJ2-7,ASRPDGTYEQY
TRBV15,few,TRBJ1-1,ATSRRNTEAF
TRBV7-2,few,TRBJ2-7,ASSLASEQYEQY
TRBV7-8,many,TRBJ1-1,ASCTNPTEAF
TRBV28,few,TRBJ1-1,ASSLPGLPLPLNTEAF
TRBV29-1,.,TRBJ1-2,SVELSYGYT
TRBV7-6,.,TRBJ1-2,ASSPSFTEGYT
TRBV7-6,.,TRBJ2-7,ASSLMRSRSESSYEQY
TRBV25-1,.,TRBJ1-5,ASSQGVPRGFGQPQH
TRBV7-9,.,TRBJ2-7,ASSLEQGGGEQY
TRBV10-3,.,TRBJ1-2,AISVSSSGAGYGYT
TRBV5-1,many,TRBJ2-5,ASSLARTLLAGETQY
TRBV19,.,TRBJ1-4,ASSQDSVGNEKLF
TRBV12-3/TRBV12-4,.,TRBJ2-7,ASSFRWRQGSGSYEQY
TRBV5-1,.,TRBJ1-2,ASSLRRDRGYT
TRBV11-1,.,TRBJ1-2,TSSADSYGYT
TRBV4-2,.,TRBJ2-5,ASSKGTGTQY
TRBV20-1,.,TRBJ1-5,SAREGGSQPQH
TRBV25-1,.,TRBJ1-1,ASSVQWAGLKAF
TRBV6-4,many,TRBJ2-6,ASSDAPGANVLT
TRBV6-5,.,TRBJ2-5,ASSTTGRGETQY
TRBV7-8,.,TRBJ1-4,ASGFTGTATELF
TRBV19,many,TRBJ2-7,ASSPLAGTYEQY
TRBV6-2/TRBV6-3,.,TRBJ1-1,ASSLWTVNTEAF
TRBV20-1,.,TRBJ1-3,SADSGVTIY
TRBV7-9,.,TRBJ2-7,ASSPYSLYEQY
TRBV6-5,.,TRBJ2-6,ASSYKHGANVLT
TRBV5-1,.,TRBJ1-2,ASSAQAEGFVGSGGYT
TRBV9,many,TRBJ2-1,ASSVDEGRYNEQF
TRBV6-4,many,TRBJ2-7,ASGLRRTGNLSYEQY
TRBV6-2/TRBV6-3,many,TRBJ2-5,ASSYSSTGEETQY
TRBV20-1,many,TRBJ1-3,SARPPGGFGTIY
TRBV2,.,TRBJ1-2,ASSVGAGMGYT
TRBV29-1,few,TRBJ2-1,SAPRDEGLAGTNEQF
TRBV12-3/TRBV12-4,many,TRBJ1-2,ASSPTGGSYGYT
TRBV6-6,many,TRBJ1-1,ASSRDRGSTQVTEAF
TRBV9,.,TRBJ1-2,TSSDAPTSGGYT
TRBV15,once,TRBJ2-5,ATSRATGTSGFGETQY